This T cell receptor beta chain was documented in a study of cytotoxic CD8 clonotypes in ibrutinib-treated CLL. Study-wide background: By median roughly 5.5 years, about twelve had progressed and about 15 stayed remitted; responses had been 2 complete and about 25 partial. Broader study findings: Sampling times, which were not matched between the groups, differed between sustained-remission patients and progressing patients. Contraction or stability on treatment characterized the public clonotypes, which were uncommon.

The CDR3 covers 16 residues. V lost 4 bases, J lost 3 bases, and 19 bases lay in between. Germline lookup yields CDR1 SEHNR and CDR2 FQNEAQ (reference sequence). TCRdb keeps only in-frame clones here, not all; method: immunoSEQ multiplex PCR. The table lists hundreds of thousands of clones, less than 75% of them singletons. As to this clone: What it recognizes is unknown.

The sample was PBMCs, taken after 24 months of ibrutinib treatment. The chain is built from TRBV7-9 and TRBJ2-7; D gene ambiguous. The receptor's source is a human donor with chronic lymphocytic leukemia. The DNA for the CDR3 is TGTGCCAGCAGCTCAAGTTCCGCCCCCGACGTCTACGAGCAGTACTTC. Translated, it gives CASSSSSAPDVYEQYF.